These 29 T cell receptor beta chains were all obtained from the same sample, sequenced in a study of blood T cell repertoires in COVID-19. Libraries were prepared by immunoSEQ multiplex PCR; TCRdb keeps only in-frame clonotypes and omits some of them. The sample includes approximately 100,000 clones, 86% of them seen just once. The material sequenced was PBMCs or T cells enriched from blood (not recorded which). These receptor sequences come from a woman aged 50 to 60 who had recovered from COVID-19.

The V gene is TRBV5-1, the J gene TRBJ2-7, with 9 nucleotides matching TRBD2. CDR3 length equals 14 residues. J gave up 2 bases and V 7 bases, and 7 bases lay outside the gene matches. CDR1 is SGHRS, CDR2 YFSETQ, per germline. The CDR3 region is CASLVGGRAYEQYF. CDR3 DNA sequence: TGCGCCAGCCTGGTCGGCGGGAGGGCCTACGAGCAGTACTTC.

The chain has TRBV2 and TRBJ2-5; 11 bases agree with TRBD1. Germline V gives CDR1 SNHLY, CDR2 FYNNEI. V lost 6 bases and J lost 5; bases outside the gene matches: 5. The CDR3 loop spans 14 amino acids. The CDR3 sequence: CASRGDRGRETQYF. Written as DNA, the CDR3 is TGTGCCAGCAGAGGGGACAGGGGGAGGGAGACCCAGTACTTC.

The chain combines TRBV24-1 with TRBJ1-2; TRBD1 matches at 7 bases. The CDR3 is 16 amino acids. Trimming cost V 4 bases and J 7 bases; bases outside gene matches: 14. Germline CDR1 and CDR2: KGHDR and SFDVKD. The CDR3 coding sequence is TGTGCCACCAGTGACCCTGAAACAGGGGCAGGAGGTGGCTACACCTTC. This translates into CATSDPETGAGGGYTF.

V usage is TRBV4-2 and J usage is TRBJ1-3, with 8 bases matching TRBD1. The CDR3 has 12 amino acids. V shed 0 bases, J shed 16 bases, and the junction held 5 bases outside the gene matches. The V gene's germline CDR1 is LGHNA and CDR2 YNFKEQ. The CDR3 is CASSQDKDRVYF. In DNA, the CDR3 is TGTGCCAGCAGCCAAGATAAGGACAGGGTTTATTTT.

The chain employs TRBV19 and TRBJ2-2, with a possible D match to TRBD2 (5 bases). The CDR3 is 17 residues long. Germline CDR1 and CDR2: LNHDA and SQIVND (reference sequence). Trimming stripped 5 bases from V and 8 bases from J, with 24 bases between. The CDR3 DNA follows: TGTGCCAGTAGTTTTGGCGAGCGGACCCCGAGGTGGGGGGAGCTGTTTTTT. Encoded protein: CASSFGERTPRWGELFF. The full variable domain, its missing parts supplied by reference TRBV19 and TRBJ2-2, is DGGITQSPKYLFRKEGQNVTLSCEQNLNHDAMYWYRQDPGQGLRLIYYSQIVNDFQKGDIAEGYSVSREKKESFPLTVTSAQKNPTAFYLCASSFGERTPRWGELFFGEGSRLTVL.

The chain joins TRBV24-1 to TRBJ2-3; the match to TRBD1 covers 8 bases. J lost 7 bases, V lost 4 bases, and 9 bases had no gene match. This CDR3 region has 15 residues. CDR1 and CDR2 (germline): KGHDR, SFDVKD. The DNA for the CDR3 is TGTGCCACCAGTGACTCGGACAGGGCTGGAAATACGCAGTATTTT. Its protein is CATSDSDRAGNTQYF.

The chain is built from TRBV7-9 and TRBJ2-1, with 7 bases fitting TRBD2. V lost 3 bases and J lost 8; bases outside the gene matches: 4. This CDR3 has 13 amino acids. Germline-derived CDR1 and CDR2 are SEHNR and FQNEAQ (reference sequence). This CDR3 reads CASSFAGVDEQFF. In DNA, the CDR3 is TGTGCCAGCAGCTTTGCGGGAGTCGATGAGCAGTTCTTC.

The V gene is TRBV5-1, the J gene TRBJ2-3, with D tentatively TRBD1 (6 bases). Trimming removed 4 bases from V and 10 bases from J, with 19 bases in between. The CDR3 loop spans 14 amino acids. The germline CDR1 and CDR2 sequences are SGHRS and YFSETQ. DNA for the CDR3: TGCGCCAGCAGCCCACTGGGGGCCCCAGCGGCGCAGTATTTT. It encodes CASSPLGAPAAQYF.

The V gene is TRBV5-6, the J gene TRBJ2-3; D unresolved. The CDR3 consists of 13 residues. Germline CDR1 reads SGHDT; CDR2 reads YYEEEE. V lost 2 bases and J lost 3, with 7 bases in between. The CDR3: CASSFTVTDTQYF. The CDR3, as DNA: TGTGCCAGCAGCTTCACGGTGACAGATACGCAGTATTTT.

The chain joins TRBV14 to TRBJ1-1; D uncertain. CDR3 size: 16 residues. V lost 1 base and J 4 bases, leaving 16 bases between the germline ends. CDR1 SGHDN and CDR2 FVKESK come from the germline V gene. The CDR3 DNA reads as TGTGCCAGCAGCCAAGGACTTGCAGACCTTGGCACTGAAGCTTTCTTT. It codes for CASSQGLADLGTEAFF. The full variable domain, completed using reference TRBV14 and TRBJ1-1, is EAGVTQFPSHSVIEKGQTVTLRCDPISGHDNLYWYRRVMGKEIKFLLHFVKESKQDESGMPNNRFLAERTGGTYSTLKVQPAELEDSGVYFCASSQGLADLGTEAFFGQGTRLTVV.

The chain is built from TRBV6-5 and TRBJ2-1, with unresolved D. This CDR3 contains 13 residues. Per germline, CDR1 MNHEY and CDR2 SVGAGI. Trimming pared 5 bases from V and 9 bases from J, leaving 14 bases between. Here the CDR3 reads CASSPRIASEQFF. The CDR3 nucleotides are TGTGCCAGCAGTCCCCGGATAGCTAGTGAGCAGTTCTTC.

The chain links TRBV2 to TRBJ2-7, with TRBD2 matching over 10 bases. Per germline, CDR1 SNHLY and CDR2 FYNNEI. Losses at the gene ends were 5 bases for V and 6 bases for J; bases not matched to a gene: 7. The CDR3 covers 14 residues. The CDR3 DNA reads TGTGCCAGCAGTCGACTAGCGGGTTTGGGCGAGCAGTACTTC. As protein: CASSRLAGLGEQYF.

The chain links TRBV28 to TRBJ2-3; weak D call: TRBD2 (6 bases). Germline-derived CDR1 and CDR2 are MDHEN and SYDVKM. Trimming shortened V by 6 bases and J by 4 bases, and 20 bases separated the two germline ends. CDR3 length equals 16 residues. CDR3 sequence reads: CASSEMGGKDADTQYF. The DNA of the CDR3 is TGTGCCAGCAGCGAAATGGGGGGTAAAGACGCAGATACGCAGTATTTT.

The chain employs TRBV11-2 and TRBJ1-2; the D is unclear. Trimming cost V 1 base and J 4 bases, with 13 bases left between them. The germline V gene has CDR1 SGHAT and CDR2 FQNNGV. This CDR3 comprises 15 residues. CDR3 residues: CASSLGQTGFYGYTF. CDR3 sequence (DNA): TGTGCCAGCAGCTTAGGGCAGACGGGGTTCTATGGCTACACCTTC.

There are a few counts of this clone. The chain is built from TRBV2 and TRBJ1-5; D is uncertain. The CDR3 has 15 amino acids. From germline, CDR1 is SNHLY and CDR2 FYNNEI. The V end was cut by 6 bases, the J end by 3 bases, with 15 bases between. The CDR3 region is CASSADGGPNQPQHF. The CDR3 DNA reads TGTGCCAGCAGCGCCGACGGAGGGCCCAATCAGCCCCAGCATTTT.

This chain uses TRBV2 with TRBJ2-5, with 10 bases fitting TRBD1. The length of the CDR3 is 15 residues. V dropped 6 bases and J dropped 5; count of bases not matched to a gene: 9. CDR1 is SNHLY and CDR2 is FYNNEI in the germline V gene. The CDR3 reads CASRGRTGGRETQYF. The DNA of the CDR3 is TGTGCCAGCAGGGGACGGACAGGGGGTAGGGAGACCCAGTACTTC.

The rearrangement joins TRBV4-1 to TRBJ2-4, with 13 bases identical to TRBD2. V lost 2 bases, J lost 0 bases, and 7 bases stayed unmatched. The CDR3 totals 19 residues. Germline CDR1 is MGHRA and CDR2 is YSYEKL. The DNA for the CDR3 is TGCGCCAGCAGCCAACCGGGACTAGCGGGAATGGTAGCCAAAAACATTCAGTACTTC. It encodes CASSQPGLAGMVAKNIQYF.

The V and J genes are TRBV6-5 and TRBJ2-1; 12 bases match TRBD2. Trimming cost V 0 bases and J 4 bases; bases outside gene matches: 1. CDR1 is MNHEY, CDR2 SVGAGI, per germline. The CDR3 contains 16 residues. Here the CDR3 DNA reads TGTGCCAGCAGTTACTCGACTAGCGGGGGATACAATGAGCAGTTCTTC. Translating it yields CASSYSTSGGYNEQFF.

The J gene is TRBJ2-1, the V gene TRBV10-2, with a possible D match to TRBD2 (7 bases). The V gene lost 4 bases and the J gene lost 6 bases, with 10 bases spanning the gap. Germline assignment: CDR1 WSHSY and CDR2 SAAADI. This CDR3 comprises 13 residues. The CDR3 DNA reads TGCGCCAGCAGTGGCGGGGGCGTCAATGAGCAGTTCTTC. Protein sequence: CASSGGGVNEQFF.

The CDR3 here is CASTSTGLSGNTIYF. In DNA, the CDR3 is TGTGCCAGCACTTCGACAGGCCTCTCTGGAAACACCATATATTTT. The chain links TRBV2 to TRBJ1-3; TRBD1 might be the D (6 bases). Trimming pared 7 bases from V and 0 bases from J, leaving 13 bases between. This CDR3 is 15 amino acids long. Per germline, CDR1 SNHLY and CDR2 FYNNEI. The full variable domain, completed using reference TRBV2 and TRBJ1-3, is EPEVTQTPSHQVTQMGQEVILRCVPISNHLYFYWYRQILGQKVEFLVSFYNNEISEKSEIFDDQFSVERPDGSNFTLKIRSTKLEDSAMYFCASTSTGLSGNTIYFGEGSWLTVV.

This sequence joins TRBV12-3 or TRBV12-4 and TRBJ1-2; D call uncertain. The CDR3 has 12 residues. Trimming stripped 1 base from V and 5 bases from J, with 5 bases between. CDR3 sequence (DNA): TGTGCCAGCAGTTTAGGCAGTTATGGCTACACCTTC. Residues: CASSLGSYGYTF.

The chain joins TRBV3-1 (or the pseudogene TRBV3-2) to TRBJ2-7, with 8 positions matching TRBD2. Germline CDR1 is LGHDT and CDR2 is YNNKEL (reference sequence). The ends lost 4 bases at V and 3 bases at J; junction bases unmatched: 8. This CDR3 comprises 15 residues. The DNA of the CDR3 is TGTGCCAGCAGCCCAAGACAGGCGGGAGGCTACGAGCAGTACTTC. This gives the protein CASSPRQAGGYEQYF.

J is TRBJ1-4 and V is TRBV10-3; 7 nucleotides match TRBD1. Germline lookup yields CDR1 ENHRY and CDR2 SYGVKD. Trimming cost V 6 bases and J 7 bases; bases outside gene matches: 5. The CDR3 covers 13 residues. CDR3 DNA sequence: TGTGCCATCAGCCGACAGGGTACTGAAAAACTGTTTTTT. Protein product: CAISRQGTEKLFF.

This clone was seen once. The chain recombines TRBV9 with TRBJ1-2; unclear D gene. V lost 1 base to trimming and J lost 8 bases, with 15 bases between them. Germline CDR1 reads SGDLS; CDR2 reads YYNGEE. CDR3 length equals 14 residues. The CDR3 bases are TGTGCCAGCAGCGTATTAGGCGGAGCGTCGGGCTACACCTTC. It codes for CASSVLGGASGYTF.

The genes are TRBV7-8 and TRBJ1-5; D remains unclear. Germline V gene data show CDR1 as SGHVS and CDR2 as FQNEAQ. V lost 0 bases and J lost 3, with 3 bases in between. The CDR3 loop spans 13 amino acids. CDR3 sequence (DNA): TGTGCCAGCAGCTTAGCGGCCAATCAGCCCCAGCATTTT. This gives the protein CASSLAANQPQHF.

CDR3 in amino acids: CASSQLTDTQYF. The CDR3 coding sequence is TGTGCCAGCAGTCAGTTAACAGATACGCAGTATTTT. This chain joins TRBV28 and TRBJ2-3; the D is unclear. The V gene lost 5 bases and the J gene lost 3 bases, with 6 bases spanning the gap. The CDR3 totals 12 residues. Germline CDR1 MDHEN, CDR2 SYDVKM.

In DNA form, the CDR3 reads TGTGCCAGCAGGCCTAGGGGCAGCTCTGGAAACACCATATATTTT. It codes for CASRPRGSSGNTIYF. V is TRBV6-5 and J is TRBJ1-3, with D possibly being TRBD1 (5 bases). CDR3 length: 15 residues. The germline gives CDR1 MNHEY, CDR2 SVGAGI. With 6 bases removed from V and 0 bases from J, the gap between germline ends came to 12 bases.

This clone occurred a few times. CDR3: CASSPSQGIHEQYF. The DNA of the CDR3 is TGTGCCAGCAGCCCTAGTCAGGGTATCCACGAGCAGTACTTC. The chain couples TRBV2 to TRBJ2-7, with a weak D call TRBD1 (5 bases). This CDR3 contains 14 residues. CDR1 is SNHLY, CDR2 FYNNEI, per germline. V lost 6 bases, J lost 5 bases, and 17 bases lay in between. Full variable domain (missing parts from reference TRBV2 and TRBJ2-7): EPEVTQTPSHQVTQMGQEVILRCVPISNHLYFYWYRQILGQKVEFLVSFYNNEISEKSEIFDDQFSVERPDGSNFTLKIRSTKLEDSAMYFCASSPSQGIHEQYFGPGTRLTVT.

This chain joins TRBV7-9 and TRBJ2-2; D ambiguous. Germline V gives CDR1 SEHNR, CDR2 FQNEAQ (reference sequence). Trimming shortened V by 3 bases and J by 5 bases, and 16 bases separated the two germline ends. The length of the CDR3 is 16 residues. Here the CDR3 reads CASSLSLGLATGELFF. In nucleotides, the CDR3 is TGTGCCAGCAGCTTGAGTTTGGGCCTGGCGACCGGGGAGCTGTTTTTT.